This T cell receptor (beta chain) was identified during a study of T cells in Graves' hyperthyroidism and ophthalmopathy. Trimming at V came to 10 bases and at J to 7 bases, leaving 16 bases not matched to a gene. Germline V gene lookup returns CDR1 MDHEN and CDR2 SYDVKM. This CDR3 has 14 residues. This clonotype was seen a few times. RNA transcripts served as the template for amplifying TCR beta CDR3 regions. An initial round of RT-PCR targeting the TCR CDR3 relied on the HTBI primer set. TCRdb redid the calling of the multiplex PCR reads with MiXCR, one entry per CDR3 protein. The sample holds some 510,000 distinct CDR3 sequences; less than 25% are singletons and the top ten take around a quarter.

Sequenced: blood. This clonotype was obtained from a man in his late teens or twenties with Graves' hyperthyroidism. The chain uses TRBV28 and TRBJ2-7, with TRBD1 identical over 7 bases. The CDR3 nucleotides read TGTGCCACGATCAAGACAGGGCATAAAGCGGAGCAGTACTTC. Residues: CATIKTGHKAEQYF.